This T cell receptor beta chain stems from a study of a mutant IDH1 vaccine in newly diagnosed glioma. Study as a whole: Previous care, which was radiotherapy, temozolomide, or both, most often involved both.

Sequencing used immunoSEQ multiplex PCR; TCRdb keeps in-frame clones, though not all of them. The data hold about 33,000 clones, with about 85% observed a single time. Germline V lookup: CDR1 SGHTA, CDR2 FQGNSA. V was clipped by 4 bases and J by 3 bases, with 16 bases between them. The CDR3 loop spans 15 amino acids. The time point denotes: baseline, week 1 (first vaccination visit). Regarding treatment: pre-vaccination baseline after standard-of-care therapy. This receptor was taken from a woman aged 40 to 55 with glioma. The chain has TRBV7-2 and TRBJ2-7; D uncertain. The sequenced sample was PBMCs, obtained from a glioma patient treated with radiotherapy, temozolomide or both. The CDR3 DNA is TGTGCCAGCAGCTCAATACTCGATTTAGACTACGAGCAGTACTTC. Amino acids: CASSSILDLDYEQYF.